Included here is one TCR beta chain sequence, with context. Its specificity is unknown. These data originate in a study of cytomegalovirus exposure and HLA in healthy donors. Overall study results and limits: Some public TCRs appeared in many individuals, while most sequences were rare. The investigators catalogued 164 TCR beta chains as cytomegalovirus-associated. An assumption of roughly uniform sequencing depth across donors underlay the presence/absence analyses.

With 60 Vbeta and 13 Jbeta primers, the PCR was carried out. Generated by immunoSEQ multiplex PCR, the TCRdb table keeps only in-frame clones and is missing some. Of 150,000 to 200,000 clones listed, more than 70% are singletons. The CDR3 runs 14 residues. Germline CDR1 reads SGHNT; CDR2 reads YYREEE (reference sequence). With V trimmed by 7 bases and J by 1 base, 8 bases remained unmatched. Sequenced input: PBMCs. The rearrangement joins TRBV5-4 to TRBJ2-7, with 7 bases that match TRBD1. This receptor was identified in a woman aged 40 to 55 in good health and CMV-seronegative. CDR3 amino acids: CASHRDSHSYEQYF. DNA of the CDR3: TGTGCCAGCCACCGGGACAGCCATTCCTACGAGCAGTACTTC.